The 3 T cell receptor beta chains presented below share a single source sample, sequenced in a study of blood T cells in healthy people across ages. A J-beta primer mix and a sample-barcoded 5' primer were used in a second PCR of about 6 to 12 cycles. TCRdb reanalysed the 5' RACE reads using MiXCR and keeps one entry per CDR3 protein. The sample has around 1,100,000 distinct CDR3 sequences, 30% to 40% seen once. Source material: blood. These receptors all come from a man younger than 35 in good health.

This clonotype was counted only a few times. The rearrangement links TRBV30 to TRBJ2-1, with no clear D. The CDR3 length is 11 residues. Germline loops: CDR1 GTSNPN, CDR2 SVGIG (reference sequence). V was clipped by 2 bases and J by 8 bases, with 7 bases between them. CDR3 bases: TGTGCCTGGAGTAGGTCTTATGAGCAGTTCTTC. This encodes CAWSRSYEQFF. Full variable domain (remainder filled in from reference TRBV30 and TRBJ2-1): SQTIHQWPATLVQPVGSPLSLECTVEGTSNPNLYWYRQAAGRGLQLLFYSVGIGQISSEVPQNLSASRPQDRQFILSSKKLLLSDSGFYLCAWSRSYEQFFGPGTRLTVL.

As DNA, the CDR3 is TGTGCCAGCTCACAAAAACAGGGGGCAAACACTGAAGCTTTCTTT. The encoded protein is CASSQKQGANTEAFF. The rearrangement joins TRBV18 to TRBJ1-1; 9 bases agree with TRBD1. In germline, CDR1 is KGHSH, CDR2 LQKENI. V was pared by 4 bases and J by 2 bases, with 5 bases of the junction left unmatched. The CDR3 is made up of 15 amino acids. The full variable domain, its missing parts supplied by reference TRBV18 and TRBJ1-1, is NAGVMQNPRHLVRRRGQEARLRCSPMKGHSHVYWYRQLPEEGLKFMVYLQKENIIDESGMPKERFSAEFPKEGPSILRIQQVVRGDSAAYFCASSQKQGANTEAFFGQGTRLTVV.

This clonotype came up a few times. The chain couples TRBV28 to TRBJ2-1, with TRBD2 as a possible D gene (5 bases). V lost 6 bases and J 3 bases, leaving 15 bases between the germline ends. The germline V gene encodes CDR1 MDHEN and CDR2 SYDVKM. This CDR3 region has 15 residues. CDR3 protein: CASSPREGFYNEQFF. The CDR3, as DNA: TGTGCCAGCAGCCCTCGGGAAGGTTTCTACAATGAGCAGTTCTTC.